This T cell receptor (beta chain) was retrieved from a study of cytomegalovirus exposure and HLA in healthy donors. Study-wide points: Sequencing probably produced one cluster of sequence variants that were highly shared. Researchers catalogued about 150 TCR beta chains as cytomegalovirus-associated.

About this clone: The antigen remains undetermined.

V lost 4 bases to trimming and J lost 3 bases, with 16 bases between them. CDR3 size: 16 residues. Germline V gene sequence: CDR1 SGHNT, CDR2 YYREEE (reference sequence). The PCR had 60 Vbeta and 13 Jbeta primers. Some clones are missing from TCRdb's copy, which holds only in-frame ones; the method was immunoSEQ multiplex PCR. In the table there are approximately 220,000 clones, about 83% of which are singletons. Sequenced: PBMCs. This TCR came from a man aged 40-50 years in good health and CMV-seronegative. This chain uses TRBV5-4 with TRBJ2-2; tentative D call: TRBD2 (6 bases). This CDR3 reads CASSPGGQAYTGELFF. As DNA, the CDR3 is TGTGCCAGCAGCCCTGGAGGGCAGGCTTACACCGGGGAGCTGTTTTTT.